This TCR beta chain originates from a study of cytomegalovirus exposure and HLA in healthy donors. About the research overall: Most donors, roughly 82% of roughly 400 genotyped, fell in the Caucasian-associated ancestry cluster.

It was with 60 Vbeta and 13 Jbeta primers that the PCR ran. Using immunoSEQ multiplex PCR, the repertoire was profiled, and TCRdb retains in-frame clones only, with some absent. Its table lists around 160,000 clones. Donors counted as nominally healthy when sampled, yet unrecorded immune exposures were likely. This TCR derives from a woman aged 45-60 years in good health and CMV-seronegative. Sequenced sample: PBMCs.

The CDR3 nucleotides are TGTGCCAGTAGTGCGGGACTCAGCGAGCAGTACTTC. Its translation is CASSAGLSEQYF. The chain has TRBV19 and TRBJ2-7; a weak D match, TRBD2 (6 bases). This CDR3 spans 12 amino acids. Germline CDR1 reads LNHDA; CDR2 reads SQIVND (reference sequence). V lost 5 bases and J lost 6, with 11 bases in between. Filled out from reference TRBV19 and TRBJ2-7, the complete variable domain reads DGGITQSPKYLFRKEGQNVTLSCEQNLNHDAMYWYRQDPGQGLRLIYYSQIVNDFQKGDIAEGYSVSREKKESFPLTVTSAQKNPTAFYLCASSAGLSEQYFGPGTRLTVT.